The 8 T cell receptor beta chains below were found in one sample sequenced in a study of blood T cell repertoires in COVID-19. The protocol was immunoSEQ multiplex PCR, while the TCRdb copy is restricted to in-frame clones and leaves out a portion. The data contain roughly 120,000 clones, roughly 82% of them seen just once; the ten biggest clones take up approximately 15%. Sample: peripheral blood. These receptors were taken from a woman in her sixties with acute or convalescent COVID-19.

The genes are TRBV27 and TRBJ2-7; 7 positions match TRBD1. The CDR3 is 14 amino acids. V was pared by 6 bases and J by 3 bases, with 8 bases of the junction left unmatched. In germline, CDR1 is MNHEY, CDR2 SMNVEV (reference sequence). CDR3 in amino acids: CASRPATGNYEQYF. CDR3 sequence (DNA): TGTGCCAGCAGGCCAGCGACAGGGAACTACGAGCAGTACTTC.

This clone has a single count. This chain uses TRBV7-2 with TRBJ1-1; tentative D call: TRBD1 (5 bases). This CDR3 region has 15 residues. The germline V and J ends were trimmed by 8 bases and 3 bases, with 19 bases remaining between them. The V gene's germline CDR1 is SGHTA and CDR2 FQGNSA. CDR3 in DNA: TGTGCCAGCGGTTTCGGGACGCGGAGGGACACTGAAGCTTTCTTT. Encoded protein: CASGFGTRRDTEAFF.

The chain links TRBV7-9 to TRBJ2-3; the D gene is possibly TRBD1 (7 bases). The germline gives CDR1 SEHNR, CDR2 FQNEAQ (reference sequence). V lost 8 bases to trimming and J lost 2 bases, with 20 bases between them. The CDR3 spans 16 residues. In DNA form, the CDR3 reads TGTGCCAGCGAAATGGGGGGACAGACTTTCACAGATACGCAGTATTTT. As protein: CASEMGGQTFTDTQYF.

This clone was observed once. This chain joins TRBV30 and TRBJ1-2; 9 positions match TRBD1. Germline-derived CDR1 and CDR2 are GTSNPN and SVGIG (reference sequence). This CDR3 has 14 amino acids. Trimming cost V 3 bases and J 8 bases; bases outside gene matches: 10. This CDR3 is CAWSPGQGVRGYTF. The CDR3 DNA is TGTGCCTGGAGCCCGGGACAGGGCGTACGGGGCTACACCTTC.

The V and J genes are TRBV7-8 and TRBJ2-2; 11 bases are a match to TRBD1. This CDR3 is built from 18 residues. Germline CDR1 and CDR2: SGHVS and FQNEAQ. Trimming removed 4 bases from V and 5 bases from J; junction bases left unmatched: 12. CDR3 sequence: CASSSRGTGGIRTGELFF. The CDR3 DNA is TGTGCCAGCAGCTCCCGCGGGACAGGGGGAATTAGGACCGGGGAGCTGTTTTTT.

The V and J genes are TRBV4-2 and TRBJ2-1, with 7 bases aligning to TRBD1. Germline V gives CDR1 LGHNA, CDR2 YNFKEQ. Unmatched junction bases numbered 11, after V lost 3 bases and J lost 6 bases. The CDR3 contains 16 residues. CDR3 nucleotides: TGTGCCAGCAGCCAGAACAGGGGCTTCATCTCCAATGAGCAGTTCTTC. This gives the protein CASSQNRGFISNEQFF.

This clone was recorded only once. The J gene is TRBJ1-2, the V gene TRBV7-9, with D unresolved. The germline CDR1 and CDR2 sequences are SEHNR and FQNEAQ (reference sequence). The CDR3 is 12 amino acids. Between the trimmed V and J ends, which lost 2 bases and 7 bases, there was a span of 8 bases. The CDR3 sequence: CASSLQWAGYTF. CDR3 DNA sequence: TGTGCCAGCAGCTTACAGTGGGCTGGCTACACCTTC.

V is TRBV4-2 and J is TRBJ2-1; weak D call: TRBD2 (6 bases). CDR3 length equals 16 residues. The V end was cut by 1 base, the J end by 2 bases, with 12 bases between. Per germline, CDR1 LGHNA and CDR2 YNFKEQ. In DNA, the CDR3 is TGTGCCAGCAGCCAAGGTCTGGGACTGGCCTACAATGAGCAGTTCTTC. This encodes CASSQGLGLAYNEQFF.